One sample yielded the 12 T cell receptor beta chains listed below, sequenced in a study of T-cell reconstitution after alpha-beta-depleted transplantation in children (dated by TCRdb to the mid-2010s). The time point tag for this specimen amounts to: day 60 (about 2 months) after transplantation. The intended sense of this specimen's treatment or condition label: allogeneic hematopoietic cell transplantation with graft depleted of TCRalphabeta T cells and CD19 B cells. The library was built by means of PCR. For sequencing, an Illumina HiSeq 2500 was employed. Molecular barcoding was employed in the preparation of TCR libraries, with unique molecular identifiers being used to normalize TCRbeta repertoire quantification. Using fastp trimming at Q25 and MiXCR clonotype assembly, TCRdb reanalyzed the public sequencing data and kept in-frame beta chains. Every CDR3 protein is listed once, alongside the most common genes and DNA of its rows. For this sample the table gives about 16,000 distinct CDR3 sequences, of which about 7.7% were detected only once. The ten largest clones capture roughly a third of the sample.

Sequenced here: PBMCs, mostly from graft donor cells, sampled 60 days after TCRalphabeta/CD19-depleted stem cell transplant. These receptors came from a boy in the first two years of life who had a stem cell transplant for Wiskott-Aldrich syndrome, so the T cells may come from the graft donor.

This chain links TRBV27 with TRBJ2-5; 9 positions match TRBD2. Trimming cost V 0 bases and J 7 bases; bases outside gene matches: 12. In germline, CDR1 is MNHEY, CDR2 SMNVEV (reference sequence). The CDR3 spans 17 residues. CDR3 amino acids: CASSLSMLAGLFGTQYF. The CDR3 nucleotides are TGTGCCAGCAGTTTATCAATGCTAGCGGGGCTGTTCGGGACCCAGTACTTC.

This clonotype was recorded many times. This chain joins TRBV5-1 and TRBJ1-4; a possible D gene is TRBD1 (6 bases). CDR1 and CDR2 from the germline V gene are SGHRS and YFSETQ. V was trimmed by 4 bases and J by 4 bases, leaving 14 bases between them. CDR3 length: 15 amino acids. The DNA of the CDR3 is TGCGCCAGCAGCGCCACCGGGACACATAATGAAAAACTGTTTTTT. Its protein product is CASSATGTHNEKLFF. The full variable domain, in which reference TRBV5-1 and TRBJ1-4 provide the parts outside the CDR3, is KAGVTQTPRYLIKTRGQQVTLSCSPISGHRSVSWYQQTPGQGLQFLFEYFSETQRNKGNFPGRFSGRQFSNSRSEMNVSTLELGDSALYLCASSATGTHNEKLFFGSGTQLSVL.

This clonotype was recorded many times. The J gene is TRBJ2-7, the V gene TRBV20-1; D gene unclear. The length of the CDR3 is 14 residues. Germline loops: CDR1 DFQATT, CDR2 SNEGSKA (reference sequence). Trimming cost V 2 bases and J 0 bases, with 11 bases left between them. This CDR3 is CSARFAAYSYEQYF. The CDR3 DNA reads TGCAGTGCTAGATTTGCGGCTTACTCCTACGAGCAGTACTTC.

Ten or more counts support this clonotype. The chain uses TRBV7-9 and TRBJ2-1, with 9 bases lining up with TRBD2. Germline CDR1 is SEHNR and CDR2 is FQNEAQ (reference sequence). The CDR3 sequence is 15 residues long. J was trimmed by 6 bases and V by 2 bases; bases with no gene match: 5. In nucleotides, the CDR3 is TGTGCCAGCAGCTTATCGGGCGGGAGGGCCAATGAGCAGTTCTTC. Protein sequence: CASSLSGGRANEQFF.

V usage is TRBV21-1 and J usage is TRBJ2-1. TRBV21-1 is shown as a pseudogene. The CDR3 consists of 16 residues. The CDR3 DNA follows: TGTGCCAGCACCAAAAAACGGGTGACTCCCTACAATGAGCAGTTCTTC. Translating it yields CASTKKRVTPYNEQFF.

This clonotype appeared many times. V is TRBV20-1 and J is TRBJ2-1, with unresolved D. CDR1 and CDR2 from the germline V gene are DFQATT and SNEGSKA (reference sequence). The CDR3 sequence is 12 residues long. With 3 bases removed from V and 8 bases from J, the gap between germline ends came to 11 bases. DNA of the CDR3: TGCAGTGCTAGCCCAGGCGTCGATGAGCAGTTCTTC. Encoded protein: CSASPGVDEQFF.

V usage is TRBV6-2 or TRBV6-3 and J usage is TRBJ2-7; D call uncertain. Germline V CDR1 and CDR2: MNHEY, SVGEGT. CDR3 length: 12 amino acids. Trimming removed 5 bases from V and 2 bases from J, with 7 bases in between. CDR3 protein: CASSGPTYEQYF. In DNA, the CDR3 is TGTGCCAGCAGTGGGCCTACCTACGAGCAGTACTTC.

This clonotype was picked up many times. The chain combines TRBV27 with TRBJ2-1; 7 bases agree with TRBD1. V was clipped by 5 bases and J by 6 bases; unmatched bases: 10. CDR1 is MNHEY and CDR2 is SMNVEV in the germline V gene (reference sequence). This CDR3 spans 15 amino acids. The CDR3 protein is CASSTRDSNVNEQFF. CDR3 DNA sequence: TGTGCCAGCAGTACACGGGACAGCAATGTCAATGAGCAGTTCTTC.

In this sample, this clonotype turned up many times. The chain employs TRBV6-5 and TRBJ1-2; D gene ambiguous. This CDR3 is built from 14 residues. Germline V gene sequence: CDR1 MNHEY, CDR2 SVGAGI. V lost 4 bases and J lost 3, with 12 bases in between. CDR3 coding DNA: TGTGCCAGCAGTTCACCAGATCCCTACTATGGCTACACCTTC. Translated: CASSSPDPYYGYTF.

This clonotype has ten or more counts. V usage is TRBV4-1 and J usage is TRBJ1-2; 9 bases match TRBD1. V shed 3 bases and J 4 bases; nucleotides not matched to a gene: 15. This CDR3 is 18 amino acids long. Germline assignment: CDR1 MGHRA and CDR2 YSYEKL. The CDR3 spells CASSQEGQGFAQSYGYTF. The CDR3 nucleotides are TGCGCCAGCAGCCAGGAGGGACAGGGATTCGCGCAATCCTATGGCTACACCTTC.

This clonotype has at least ten counts. The chain is built from TRBV20-1 and TRBJ1-4; D may be TRBD1 (6 bases). V lost 5 bases and J lost 4, with 8 bases in between. CDR3 length: 12 residues. Germline assignment: CDR1 DFQATT and CDR2 SNEGSKA (reference sequence). CDR3 coding DNA: TGCAGTGCTCAGGACAGTAATGAAAAACTGTTTTTT. Translating gives CSAQDSNEKLFF.

The chain couples TRBV2 to TRBJ2-7; TRBD1 or TRBD2 may be the D gene (5 bases each). The CDR3 covers 15 residues. The germline CDR1 and CDR2 sequences are SNHLY and FYNNEI. Trimming pared 2 bases from V and 1 base from J, leaving 12 bases between. CDR3 nucleotide sequence: TGTGCCAGCAGTGAAATTCGGGACGGATCCTACGAGCAGTACTTC. Translating it yields CASSEIRDGSYEQYF.